This T cell receptor (beta chain) comes out of a study of cytomegalovirus exposure and HLA in healthy donors. Overall study: Prior work identified more than 90 million unique TCR beta sequences in 150 million to 200 million T cells.

This CDR3 region has 12 residues. The germline V gene has CDR1 MNHNY and CDR2 SVGAGI (reference sequence). V shed 6 bases and J shed 1 base, with 3 bases lying between them. Primers included in the PCR were 60 Vbeta and 13 Jbeta primers. Profiled with immunoSEQ multiplex PCR; TCRdb holds only in-frame clones, not every one. Seen here are approximately 170,000 clones, more than 80% observed once, and the top ten hold approximately 2.4%. Study results and caveats: Many donors shared some public TCRs, even though most TCR sequences were rare. A later analysis appeared to link common viral pathogens to several of the most significant clusters. The authors later linked a missense DCLRE1C variant to TCR beta V- and J-gene trimming.

Concerning this clone itself: Antigen: not known.

J is TRBJ2-2 and V is TRBV6-6, with D uncertain. Sequenced material: PBMCs. The source is a male donor in good health and CMV-seronegative. The CDR3 loop is CASSLNTGELFF. CDR3 bases: TGTGCCAGCAGCTTGAACACCGGGGAGCTGTTTTTT.